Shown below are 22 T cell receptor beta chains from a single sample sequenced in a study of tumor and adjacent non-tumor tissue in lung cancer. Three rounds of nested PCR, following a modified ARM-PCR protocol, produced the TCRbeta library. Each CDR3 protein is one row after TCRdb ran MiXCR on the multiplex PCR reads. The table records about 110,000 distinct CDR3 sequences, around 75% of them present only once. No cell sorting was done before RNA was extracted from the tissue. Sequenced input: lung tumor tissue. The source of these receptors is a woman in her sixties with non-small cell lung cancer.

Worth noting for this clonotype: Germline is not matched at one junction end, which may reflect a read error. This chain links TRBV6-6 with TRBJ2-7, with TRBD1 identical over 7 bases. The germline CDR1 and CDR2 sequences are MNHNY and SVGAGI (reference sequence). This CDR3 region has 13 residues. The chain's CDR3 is CPSCQGDPYEQYF. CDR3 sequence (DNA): TGTCCCAGCTGCCAGGGGGACCCCTACGAACAGTACTTC.

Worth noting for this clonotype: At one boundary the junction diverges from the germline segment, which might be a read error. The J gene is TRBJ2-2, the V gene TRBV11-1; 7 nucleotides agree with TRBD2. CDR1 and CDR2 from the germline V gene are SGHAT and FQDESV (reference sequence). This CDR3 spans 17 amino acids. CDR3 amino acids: CASNSPASAGVSGELFF. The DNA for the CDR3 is TGTGCCAGCAACTCCCCCGCGTCGGCGGGAGTATCCGGGGAGTTGTTTTTT.

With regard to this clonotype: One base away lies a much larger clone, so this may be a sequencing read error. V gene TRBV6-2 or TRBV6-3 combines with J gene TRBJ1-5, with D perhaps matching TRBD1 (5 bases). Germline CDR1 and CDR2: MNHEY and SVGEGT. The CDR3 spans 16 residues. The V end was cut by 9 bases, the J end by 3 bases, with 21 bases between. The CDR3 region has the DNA TGTGCCAGGAGGACGGGACGGCGACAGCCCAATCAGCCCCAGCATTTT. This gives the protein CARRTGRRQPNQPQHF.

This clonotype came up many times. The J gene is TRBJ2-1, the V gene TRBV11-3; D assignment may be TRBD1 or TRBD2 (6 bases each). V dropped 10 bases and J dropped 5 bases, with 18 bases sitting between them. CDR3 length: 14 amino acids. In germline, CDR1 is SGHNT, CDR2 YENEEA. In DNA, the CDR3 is TGTGCCACCTCCCTAGGGGGGCCTAACAATGAGCAGTTCTTC. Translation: CATSLGGPNNEQFF.

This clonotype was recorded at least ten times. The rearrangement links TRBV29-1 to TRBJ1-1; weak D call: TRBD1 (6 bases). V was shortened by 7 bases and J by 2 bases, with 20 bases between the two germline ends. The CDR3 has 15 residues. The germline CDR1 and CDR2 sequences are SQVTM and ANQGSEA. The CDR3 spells CSASKEQGVNTEAFF. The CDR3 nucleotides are TGCAGCGCCTCGAAAGAACAGGGAGTTAACACTGAAGCTTTCTTT.

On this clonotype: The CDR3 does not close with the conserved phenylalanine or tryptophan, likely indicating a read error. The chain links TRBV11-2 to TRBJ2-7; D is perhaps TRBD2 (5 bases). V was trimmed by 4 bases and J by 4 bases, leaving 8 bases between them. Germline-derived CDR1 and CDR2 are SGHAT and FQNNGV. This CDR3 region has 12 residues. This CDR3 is CASSSEGYEQYY. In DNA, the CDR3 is TGTGCCAGCAGCTCCGAGGGTTACGAGCAGTACTAC.

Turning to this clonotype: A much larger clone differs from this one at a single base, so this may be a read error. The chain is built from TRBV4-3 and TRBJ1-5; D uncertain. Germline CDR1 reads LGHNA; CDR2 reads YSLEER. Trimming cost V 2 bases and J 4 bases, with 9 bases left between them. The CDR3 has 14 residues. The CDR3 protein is CASSQNGRNQPQHF. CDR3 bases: TGCGCCAGCAGCCAAAATGGAAGAAATCAGCCCCAGCATTTT.

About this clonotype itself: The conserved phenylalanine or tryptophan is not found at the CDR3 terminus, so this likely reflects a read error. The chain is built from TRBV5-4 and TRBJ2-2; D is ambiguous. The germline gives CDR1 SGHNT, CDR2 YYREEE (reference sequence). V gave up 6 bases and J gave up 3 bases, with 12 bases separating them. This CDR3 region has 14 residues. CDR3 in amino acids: CASNFGSDTGELFY. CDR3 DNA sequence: TGTGCCAGCAACTTTGGTAGTGACACCGGGGAGCTGTTTTAT.

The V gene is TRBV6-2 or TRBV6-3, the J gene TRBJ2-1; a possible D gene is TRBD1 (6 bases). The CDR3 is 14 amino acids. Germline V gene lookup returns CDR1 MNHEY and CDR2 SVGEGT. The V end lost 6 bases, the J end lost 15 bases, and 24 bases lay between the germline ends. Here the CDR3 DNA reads TGTGCCAGCAGCCAGGGAACAGGGTACAATGTGCGGTTCTTC. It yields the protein CASSQGTGYNVRFF.

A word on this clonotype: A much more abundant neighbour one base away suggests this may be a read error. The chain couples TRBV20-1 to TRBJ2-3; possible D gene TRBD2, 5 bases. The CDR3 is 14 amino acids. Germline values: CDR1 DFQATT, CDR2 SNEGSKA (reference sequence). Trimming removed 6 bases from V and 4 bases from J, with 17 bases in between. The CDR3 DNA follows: TGCAGTGCACGTCTTCCTCTTAGCGCAGATACGCAGTATTTT. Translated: CSARLPLSADTQYF.

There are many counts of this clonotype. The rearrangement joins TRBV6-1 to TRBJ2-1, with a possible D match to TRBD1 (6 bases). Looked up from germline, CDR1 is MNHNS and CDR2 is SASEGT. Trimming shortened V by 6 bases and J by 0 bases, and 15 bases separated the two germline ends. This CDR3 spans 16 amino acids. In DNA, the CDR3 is TGTGCCAGCAGGATGGGACAAGAGGCCTCCTACAATGAGCAGTTCTTC. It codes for CASRMGQEASYNEQFF.

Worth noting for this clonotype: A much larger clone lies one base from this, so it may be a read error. The CDR3 DNA sequence: TGTGCCTGGATCCCGGCTCAGGGAGCAGTTCTGAGGGGAAACACCATATATTTT. It yields the protein CAWIPAQGAVLRGNTIYF. The V gene is TRBV30, the J gene TRBJ1-3; a weak D match, TRBD1 (5 bases). There are 18 residues in the CDR3. CDR1 GTSNPN and CDR2 SVGIG come from the germline V gene (reference sequence). V lost 4 bases to trimming and J lost 4 bases, with 26 bases between them.

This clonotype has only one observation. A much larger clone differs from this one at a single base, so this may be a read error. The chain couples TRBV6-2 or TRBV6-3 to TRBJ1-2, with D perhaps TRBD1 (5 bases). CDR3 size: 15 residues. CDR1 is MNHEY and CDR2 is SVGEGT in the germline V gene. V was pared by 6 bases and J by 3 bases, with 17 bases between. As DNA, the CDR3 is TGTGCCAGCAGCCGACGGGGGTATATGGACTATGGCTACACCTTC. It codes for CASSRRGYMDYGYTF.

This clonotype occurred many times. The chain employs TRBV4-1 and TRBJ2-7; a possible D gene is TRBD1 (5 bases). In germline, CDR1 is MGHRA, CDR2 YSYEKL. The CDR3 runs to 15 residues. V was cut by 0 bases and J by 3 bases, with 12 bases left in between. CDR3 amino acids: CASSQDRRAHYEQYF. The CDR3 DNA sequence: TGCGCCAGCAGCCAAGACCGCAGGGCTCACTACGAGCAGTACTTC.

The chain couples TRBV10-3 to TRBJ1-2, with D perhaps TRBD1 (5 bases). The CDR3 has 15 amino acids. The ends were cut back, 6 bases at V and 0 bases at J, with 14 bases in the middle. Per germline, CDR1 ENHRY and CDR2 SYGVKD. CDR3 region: CAISHRPIANYGYTF. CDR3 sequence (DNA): TGTGCCATCAGCCACAGGCCCATTGCTAACTATGGCTACACCTTC.

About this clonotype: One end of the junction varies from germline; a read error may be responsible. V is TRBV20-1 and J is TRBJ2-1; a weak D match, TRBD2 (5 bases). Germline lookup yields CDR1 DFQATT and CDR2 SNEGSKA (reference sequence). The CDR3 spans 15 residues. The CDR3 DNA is TGCAGTGTTAGAAGCGTAGAGCGGTCCTACAATGAGCAGTTCTTC. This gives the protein CSVRSVERSYNEQFF.

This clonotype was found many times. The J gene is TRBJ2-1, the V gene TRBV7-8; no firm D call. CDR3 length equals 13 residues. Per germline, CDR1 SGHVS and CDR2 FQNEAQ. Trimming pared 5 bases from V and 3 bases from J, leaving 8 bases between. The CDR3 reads CASSPSVYNEQFF. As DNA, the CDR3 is TGTGCCAGCAGCCCCAGTGTCTACAATGAGCAGTTCTTC.

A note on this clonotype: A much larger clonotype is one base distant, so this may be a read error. CDR3 sequence: CVSGDPGQRNEKLFF. The CDR3 nucleotides are TGTGTCAGCGGAGATCCCGGACAGCGTAATGAAAAACTGTTTTTT. The chain recombines TRBV6-2 or TRBV6-3 with TRBJ1-4; TRBD1 is a possible D gene (6 bases). From germline, CDR1 is MNHEY and CDR2 SVGEGT. The CDR3 runs 15 residues.

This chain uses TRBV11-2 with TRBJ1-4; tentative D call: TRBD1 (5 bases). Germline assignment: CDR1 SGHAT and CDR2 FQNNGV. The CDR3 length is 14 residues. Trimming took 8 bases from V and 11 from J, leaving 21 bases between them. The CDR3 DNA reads TGTGCCAGCGCTCCTAGGACGGTCCCAGGGAAACTGTTTTTT. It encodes CASAPRTVPGKLFF.

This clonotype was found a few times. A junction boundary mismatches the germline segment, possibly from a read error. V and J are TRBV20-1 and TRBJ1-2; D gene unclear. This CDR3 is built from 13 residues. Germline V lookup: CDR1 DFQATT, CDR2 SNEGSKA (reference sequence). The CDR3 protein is CSARVQGEYDYTF. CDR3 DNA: TGCAGTGCTAGAGTTCAAGGAGAATATGACTACACCTTC.

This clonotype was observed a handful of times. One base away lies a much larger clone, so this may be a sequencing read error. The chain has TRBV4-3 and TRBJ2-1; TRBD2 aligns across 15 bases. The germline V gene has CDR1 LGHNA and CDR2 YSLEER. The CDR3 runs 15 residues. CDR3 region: CARSRTSGGDNEQFF. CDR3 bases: TGCGCCAGGAGCCGGACTAGCGGGGGGGACAATGAGCAGTTCTTC.

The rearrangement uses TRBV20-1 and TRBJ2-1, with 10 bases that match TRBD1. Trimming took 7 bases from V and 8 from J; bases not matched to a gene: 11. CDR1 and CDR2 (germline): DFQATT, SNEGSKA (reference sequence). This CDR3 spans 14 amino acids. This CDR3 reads CSVPQGQGPHEQFF. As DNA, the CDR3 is TGCAGTGTACCACAGGGACAGGGGCCCCATGAGCAGTTCTTC.